This note documents a single TCR beta chain sequence. Its antigen is unidentified. This CDR3 has 12 residues. The V gene end was trimmed by 10 bases and the J gene end by 6 bases; junction bases not matched to a gene: 6. CDR1 is MDHEN and CDR2 is SYDVKM in the germline V gene. The data belong to a study of T cell responses to AZD1222 COVID-19 vaccine. General study findings and limits: Increases in Spike-specific TCR breadth and depth were seen after two AZD1222 doses. The donor cohort was predominantly white British with a female majority, and clonal diversity may have been underestimated.

Assay used: immunoSEQ multiplex PCR; TCRdb lists only in-frame clones, some missing. The sample consists of some 80,000 clones, over 65% of them appearing once. Sample: peripheral blood, taken 28 days after the second dose of the MenACWY control vaccine. This chain connects TRBV28 to TRBJ2-7; 10 nucleotides line up with TRBD2. The TCR originated in an adult who received the MenACWY meningococcal vaccine as a control. This CDR3 reads CATGLAGVEQYF. CDR3 in DNA: TGTGCCACCGGCCTAGCGGGAGTCGAGCAGTACTTC. The full variable domain, rest sourced from reference TRBV28 and TRBJ2-7, is DVKVTQSSRYLVKRTGEKVFLECVQDMDHENMFWYRQDPGLGLRLIYFSYDVKMKEKGDIPEGYSVSREKKERFSLILESASTNQTSMYLCATGLAGVEQYFGPGTRLTVT.